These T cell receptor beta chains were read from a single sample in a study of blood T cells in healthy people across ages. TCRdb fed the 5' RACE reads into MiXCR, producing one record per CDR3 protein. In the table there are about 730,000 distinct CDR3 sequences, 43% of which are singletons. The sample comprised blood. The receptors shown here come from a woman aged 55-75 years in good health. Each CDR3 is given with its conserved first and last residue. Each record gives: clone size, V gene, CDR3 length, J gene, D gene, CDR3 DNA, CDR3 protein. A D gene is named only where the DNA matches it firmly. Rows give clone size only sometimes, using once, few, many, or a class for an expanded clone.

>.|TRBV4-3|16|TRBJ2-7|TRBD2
TGCGCCAGCAGCCAACTGTCAAGTAGCGGGAGTTACGAGCAGTACTTC
CASSQLSSSGSYEQYF
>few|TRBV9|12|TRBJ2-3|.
TGTGCCAGCAGCGCCCAAACAGATACGCAGTATTTT
CASSAQTDTQYF
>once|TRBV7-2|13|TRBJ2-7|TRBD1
TGTGCCAGCAGTGGGACAGGGTGGCACGAGCAGTACTTC
CASSGTGWHEQYF
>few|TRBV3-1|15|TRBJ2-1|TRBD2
TGTGCCAGCAGCCAAGACTGGACTAGCTCGGGTGAGCAGTTCTTC
CASSQDWTSSGEQFF
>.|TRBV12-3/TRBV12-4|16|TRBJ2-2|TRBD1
TGTGCCAGCAGAACCGGGACAGGGGGCTTTGGCGGGGAGCTGTTTTTT
CASRTGTGGFGGELFF
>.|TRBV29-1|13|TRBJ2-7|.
TGCAGCGTTGAAGTTGCCCTCTCCTACGAGCAGTACTTC
CSVEVALSYEQYF
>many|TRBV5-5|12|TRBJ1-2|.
TGTGCCAGCAGCTTGGTCCTCTATGGCTACACCTTC
CASSLVLYGYTF
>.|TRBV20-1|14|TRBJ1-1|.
TGCAGTGCTAGTCGCCGCTTAGGGGGTGCTGAAGCTTTCTTT
CSASRRLGGAEAFF
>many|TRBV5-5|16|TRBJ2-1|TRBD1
TGTGCCAGCAGCTTGGGGGGACAGGGTTACATAGGAAGGCAGTTCTTC
CASSLGGQGYIGRQFF
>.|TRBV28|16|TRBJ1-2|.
TGTGCCAGCAGTTTCGTCCAGGGTCGAGGAGGTTTAGGCTACACCTTC
CASSFVQGRGGLGYTF
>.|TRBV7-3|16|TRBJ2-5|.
TGTGCCAGCAGCCCCGGGCACAGTAATAACGGAGAGACCCAGTACTTC
CASSPGHSNNGETQYF
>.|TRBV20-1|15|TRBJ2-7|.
TGCAGTGCTAGAGATTTAACTTCCGACTCCTACGAGCAGTACTTC
CSARDLTSDSYEQYF
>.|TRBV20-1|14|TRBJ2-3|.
TGCAGTGCTCACAAGGCGGGACGAGAAGATACGCAGTATTTT
CSAHKAGREDTQYF
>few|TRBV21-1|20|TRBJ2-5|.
TGTGCCAGCAGCAAAGTTGGAGCGGAAAAGGAAGGCTTCCACCAAGAGACCCAGTACTTC
CASSKVGAEKEGFHQETQYF
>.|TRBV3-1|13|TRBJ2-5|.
TGTGCCAGCAGCCGACCGTCATGGGAGACCCAGTACTTC
CASSRPSWETQYF
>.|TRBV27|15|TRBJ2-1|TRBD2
TGTGCCAGCACCCAACTAGCGGGGACACACAATGAGCAGTTCTTC
CASTQLAGTHNEQFF
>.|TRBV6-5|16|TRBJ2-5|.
TGTGCCAGCAGCAGACTCGACTCAGTTGGGGGAGAGACCCAGTACTTC
CASSRLDSVGGETQYF
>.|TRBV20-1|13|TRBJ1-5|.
TGCAGTGCTAGAGACCCTAGCAATCAGCCCCAGCATTTT
CSARDPSNQPQHF
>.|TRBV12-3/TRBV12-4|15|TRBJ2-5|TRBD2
TGTGCCAGCAGTCGCGGACTAGCGGGACTGGAGACCCAGTACTTC
CASSRGLAGLETQYF
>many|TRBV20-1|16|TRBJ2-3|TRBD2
TGCAGTGCTAGTTGGGGACTAGCGGAGCTCACAGATACGCAGTATTTT
CSASWGLAELTDTQYF
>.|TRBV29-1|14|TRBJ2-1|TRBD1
TGCAGCGTTAAACAGGGGTTTAATGGCAATGAGCAGTTCTTC
CSVKQGFNGNEQFF
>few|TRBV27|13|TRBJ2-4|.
TGTGCCAGCAGTTTGGGGGGACCAAACATTCAGTACTTC
CASSLGGPNIQYF
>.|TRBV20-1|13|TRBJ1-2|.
TGCAGCGCGGAATTAAGCACCCTGGGAGGCTACACCTTC
CSAELSTLGGYTF
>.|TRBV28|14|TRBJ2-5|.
TGTGCCAGCGGCCAGGGAGGTCTTGGGGAGACCCAGTACTTC
CASGQGGLGETQYF
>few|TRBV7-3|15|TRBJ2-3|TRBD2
TGTGCCAGCTCGCTAGCGGTCGAGGGCACAGATACGCAGTATTTT
CASSLAVEGTDTQYF
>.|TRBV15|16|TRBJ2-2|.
TGTGCCACCAGCAGAGACCCTCAGGGGAGGGCCGGGGAGCTGTTTTTT
CATSRDPQGRAGELFF
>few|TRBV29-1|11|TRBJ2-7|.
TGCAGCGTTGAGAATTCAAACGAGCAGTACTTC
CSVENSNEQYF
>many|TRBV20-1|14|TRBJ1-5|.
TGCAGTGCTAGCCGGCAGGGGAGAGGGCAGCCCCAGCATTTT
CSASRQGRGQPQHF
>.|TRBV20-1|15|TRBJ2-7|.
TGCAGTGGCATAGGTGCGACCCCCCGTCCCCTCGAGCAGTACTTC
CSGIGATPRPLEQYF
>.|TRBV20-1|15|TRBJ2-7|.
TGCAGTGCTAGAGATAGGGCAGGCGACCCCTACGAGCAGTACTTC
CSARDRAGDPYEQYF
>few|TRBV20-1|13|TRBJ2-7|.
TGCAGTGCTAGCGCCAGGGGAACCTACGAGCAGTACTTC
CSASARGTYEQYF
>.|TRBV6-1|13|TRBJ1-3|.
TGTGCCAGCTTCCCAGGGGAAGGAAACACCATATATTTT
CASFPGEGNTIYF
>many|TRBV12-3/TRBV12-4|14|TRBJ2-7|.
TGTGCCAGCACAACCGGGACGGGAACCAGGGAGCAGTACTTC
CASTTGTGTREQYF
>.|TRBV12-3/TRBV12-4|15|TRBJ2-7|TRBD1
TGTGCCAGCAGACCAACAGGGGGGAGATACAATGAGCAGTACTTC
CASRPTGGRYNEQYF
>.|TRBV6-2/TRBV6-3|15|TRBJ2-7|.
TGTGCCAGCAGTTACTTCGGGGGCATCTACAATGAGCAGTACTTC
CASSYFGGIYNEQYF
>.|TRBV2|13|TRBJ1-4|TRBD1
TGTGCCAGCAGTGAAGGGACAGGGCTGAAACTGTTTTTT
CASSEGTGLKLFF
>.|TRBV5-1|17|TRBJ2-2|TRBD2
TGCGCCAGCAGCCCGGGACTAGCGGGAGTATCCACCGGGGAGCTGTTTTTT
CASSPGLAGVSTGELFF
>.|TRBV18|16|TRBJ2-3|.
TGTGCCAGCTCACCACCGGCGAGGGGGGGCACAGATACGCAGTATTTT
CASSPPARGGTDTQYF
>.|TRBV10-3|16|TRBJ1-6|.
TGTGCCATCAGTGAGTCGGAAGGCCTCTATAATTCACCCCTCCACTTT
CAISESEGLYNSPLHF
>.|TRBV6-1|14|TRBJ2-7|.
TGTGCCAGCAGGGAATCCGGGCCTACCTACGAGCAGTACTTC
CASRESGPTYEQYF
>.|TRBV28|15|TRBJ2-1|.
TGTGCCAGCAGTTCCTTAGTTGCGGGCTACAATGAGCAGTTCTTC
CASSSLVAGYNEQFF
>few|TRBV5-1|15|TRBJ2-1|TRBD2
TGCGCCAGCAGCTTTTTAGCGGGAGAGGGGAATGAGCAGTTCTTC
CASSFLAGEGNEQFF
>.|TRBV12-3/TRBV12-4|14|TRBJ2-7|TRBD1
TGTGCCAGCAGCATGGACAGGATATCCTACGAGCAGTACTTC
CASSMDRISYEQYF
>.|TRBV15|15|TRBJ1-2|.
TGTGCCACCAGCAGAGAGGGCAGCTCTAACTATGGCTACACCTTC
CATSREGSSNYGYTF
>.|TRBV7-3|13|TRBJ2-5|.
TGTGCCAGCAGCTCAGGACAGGAGGGGACCCAGTACTTC
CASSSGQEGTQYF
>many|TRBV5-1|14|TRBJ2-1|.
TGTGCCAGCAGCTTGGAAACATCTTACAATGAGCAGTTCTTC
CASSLETSYNEQFF
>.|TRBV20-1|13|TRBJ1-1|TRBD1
TGCAGTGCTATCCGACAGGGAGGGACTGAAGCTTTCTTT
CSAIRQGGTEAFF
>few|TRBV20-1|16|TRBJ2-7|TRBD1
TGCAGTGCCGTCCCGGGACAGGGGGCGCTTGACTACGAGCAGTACTTC
CSAVPGQGALDYEQYF
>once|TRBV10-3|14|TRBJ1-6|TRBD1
TGTGCCATCAGTGTAGAGACAGGGGGATCACCCCTCCACTTT
CAISVETGGSPLHF
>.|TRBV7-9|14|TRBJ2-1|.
TGTGCCAGCAGCTTAGTGCAGGTGGCGGGTGAGCAGTTCTTC
CASSLVQVAGEQFF
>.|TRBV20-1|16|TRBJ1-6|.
TGCAGTGCAACATCCACAGGTCGCCAATATAATTCACCCCTCCACTTT
CSATSTGRQYNSPLHF
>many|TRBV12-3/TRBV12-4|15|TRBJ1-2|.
TGTGCCAGCAGTTTAATTTTGCAGGGCCACTATGGCTACACCTTC
CASSLILQGHYGYTF
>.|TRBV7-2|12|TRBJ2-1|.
TGTGCCAGCAGCCCATATTTAGAAGAGCAGTTCTTC
CASSPYLEEQFF
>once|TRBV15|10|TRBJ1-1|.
TGTGCCACGCGCGGGGGTGAAGCTTTCTTT
CATRGGEAFF
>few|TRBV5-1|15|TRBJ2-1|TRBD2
TGCGCCAGCAATGAGGGACTAGCGGACAACAATGAGCAGTTCTTC
CASNEGLADNNEQFF